The 10 T cell receptor beta chains reported below all come from one sample, sequenced in a study of PD-L1 blockade in urothelial cancer. This table comes from immunoSEQ multiplex PCR, and its TCRdb copy is limited to in-frame clones, with some not included. Of 35,000 to 40,000 clones listed, over 75% are singletons. Sequenced here: PBMCs, sampled around atezolizumab (anti-PD-L1) treatment. These receptors were obtained from a man in his fifties or sixties with urothelial cancer.

The chain joins TRBV10-3 to TRBJ1-1; D perhaps matches TRBD1 (6 bases). Germline V lookup: CDR1 ENHRY, CDR2 SYGVKD. Trimming pared 2 bases from V and 8 bases from J, leaving 18 bases between. There are 15 residues in the CDR3. CDR3 protein: CAISERVGHSREAFF. The CDR3 DNA is TGTGCCATCAGTGAGAGAGTGGGACACAGTCGGGAAGCTTTCTTT.

The chain is built from TRBV5-1 and TRBJ2-7, with D hard to call. In germline, CDR1 is SGHRS, CDR2 YFSETQ. The CDR3 is made up of 16 amino acids. The germline V and J ends were trimmed by 0 bases and 0 bases, with 13 bases remaining between them. CDR3 nucleotide sequence: TGCGCCAGCAGCTTGGGACCGACGGGTAGCTCCTACGAGCAGTACTTC. Its protein product is CASSLGPTGSSYEQYF.

The chain combines TRBV7-8 with TRBJ1-1; D gene ambiguous. Germline CDR1 reads SGHVS; CDR2 reads FQNEAQ. Trimming left V 4 bases short and J 1 base short, with 10 bases between. This CDR3 is built from 14 residues. CDR3 residues: CASSSHDTNTEAFF. DNA for the CDR3: TGTGCCAGCAGCTCACACGATACGAACACTGAAGCTTTCTTT.

The rearrangement uses TRBV27 and TRBJ2-7, with 7 positions matching TRBD2. CDR3 length: 15 amino acids. Looked up from germline, CDR1 is MNHEY and CDR2 is SMNVEV (reference sequence). V shed 9 bases and J 2 bases; nucleotides not matched to a gene: 13. The DNA for the CDR3 is TGTGCCAGTAGGGCCTGGGAGGGGATTACCTACGAGCAGTACTTC. Translated, it gives CASRAWEGITYEQYF.

The gene calls are TRBV11-2 and TRBJ2-7; no reliable D call. There are 13 residues in the CDR3. The ends were cut back, 5 bases at V and 7 bases at J, with 15 bases in the middle. Germline V gene data show CDR1 as SGHAT and CDR2 as FQNNGV. CDR3 protein: CASSPIRRREQYF. The CDR3 nucleotides read TGTGCCAGCAGCCCCATTCGGCGGCGGGAGCAGTACTTC.

The chain joins TRBV7-9 to TRBJ2-7, with 8 nucleotides matching TRBD1. This CDR3 comprises 14 residues. From germline, CDR1 is SEHNR and CDR2 FQNEAQ (reference sequence). V shed 3 bases, J shed 5 bases, and the junction held 6 bases outside the gene matches. Here the CDR3 reads CASSFQGAGHEQYF. Here the CDR3 DNA reads TGTGCCAGCAGCTTCCAGGGGGCGGGGCACGAGCAGTACTTC.

This chain uses TRBV5-5 with TRBJ1-2; D remains ambiguous. Germline V gene data show CDR1 as SGHKS and CDR2 as YYEKEE (reference sequence). The CDR3 extends over 13 amino acids. Trimming shortened V by 0 bases and J by 2 bases, and 5 bases separated the two germline ends. As DNA, the CDR3 is TGTGCCAGCAGCTTGGACGGGAACTATGGCTACACCTTC. This gives the protein CASSLDGNYGYTF.

The chain carries TRBV18 and TRBJ2-7; 7 bases are a match to TRBD2. CDR1 is KGHSH and CDR2 is LQKENI in the germline V gene. This CDR3 has 14 amino acids. V was clipped by 3 bases and J by 7 bases; unmatched bases: 9. DNA for the CDR3: TGTGCCAGCTCACCCTCCGGGGGGATGGGGGAGCAGTACTTC. This gives the protein CASSPSGGMGEQYF.

The rearrangement links TRBV2 to TRBJ1-2; D is unresolved. The length of the CDR3 is 16 residues. V lost 2 bases and J lost 3, with 16 bases in between. The germline V gene has CDR1 SNHLY and CDR2 FYNNEI. The CDR3 loop is CASSELSEGEDYGYTF. The CDR3 DNA sequence: TGTGCCAGCAGTGAACTATCCGAAGGAGAGGACTATGGCTACACCTTC.

CDR3 DNA: TGTGCCAGCGTACCCCCGGGGAGGACTGAAGCTTTCTTT. This sequence encodes CASVPPGRTEAFF. The J gene is TRBJ1-1, the V gene TRBV28, with D unclear. V was shortened by 8 bases and J by 5 bases, with 15 bases between the two germline ends. The CDR3 spans 13 residues. Germline lookup yields CDR1 MDHEN and CDR2 SYDVKM.